These T cell receptor beta chains were read from a single sample in a study of T cell responses to AZD1222 COVID-19 vaccine. Assay used: immunoSEQ multiplex PCR; TCRdb lists only in-frame clones, some missing. Here the sample spans some 100,000 clones, around nine tenths being singletons. The sequencing used peripheral blood, collected on day 0 of AZD1222 vaccination. The receptors originated from an adult in good health. CDR3s include the opening cysteine and the closing phenylalanine or tryptophan. Fields, in order: D gene, J gene, V gene, clone size, CDR3 DNA, CDR3 protein. A D gene is named only where the DNA matches it firmly. The size entry is marked missing in some rows and otherwise reads once, few, many or a size class.

NA TRBJ2-7 TRBV7-2 NA TGTGCCAGCAGCTTAGTGCGGGGACCCGCGGGCGAGCAGTACTTC CASSLVRGPAGEQYF
NA TRBJ1-3 TRBV19 NA TGTGCCAGTAGTACAGGTCACGGAAACACCATATATTTT CASSTGHGNTIYF
NA TRBJ1-6 TRBV27 NA TGTGCCAGCAGACGGGGGAGATCCTCGGGTTCACCCCTCCACTTT CASRRGRSSGSPLHF
NA TRBJ1-5 TRBV4-3 NA TGCGCCAGCAGCCAACCTCCCGGGCCCCAGCATTTT CASSQPPGPQHF
NA TRBJ2-7 TRBV5-1 once TGCGCCAGCAGCTTGGCCCCAGGGGGGAACTACGAGCAGTACTTC CASSLAPGGNYEQYF
NA TRBJ2-1 TRBV2 NA TGTGCCAGCAGCCCTACGGCAGGGGCTCAATACAATGAGCAGTTCTTC CASSPTAGAQYNEQFF
NA TRBJ2-7 TRBV12-3/TRBV12-4 NA TGTGCCAGCAGTGGCCGGGACCCGGGTACCCAGTACTTC CASSGRDPGTQYF
NA TRBJ1-1 TRBV6-2/TRBV6-3 NA TGTGCCAGCAGTCACGGGGGGGGCGCGAGGACTGAAGCTTTCTTT CASSHGGGARTEAFF
NA TRBJ1-6 TRBV7-8 NA TGTGCCAGCAGCCTTACTACCCGCGCTTATAATTCACCCCTCCACTTT CASSLTTRAYNSPLHF
NA TRBJ1-1 TRBV6-2/TRBV6-3 NA TGTGCCAGCAGTTACGAGGGAAACACTGAAGCTTTCTTT CASSYEGNTEAFF
NA TRBJ1-1 TRBV19 NA TGTGCCAGTAGTACTCGGGCCCCGAACACTGAAGCTTTCTTT CASSTRAPNTEAFF
TRBD1 TRBJ1-4 TRBV19 NA TGTGCCAGTAGATTGACAGGGGTGGAGGAAAAACTGTTTTTT CASRLTGVEEKLFF
NA TRBJ1-1 TRBV19 few TGTGCCAGTAGTATGGGTCGGAACACTGAAGCTTTCTTT CASSMGRNTEAFF
TRBD1 TRBJ1-2 TRBV4-3 NA TGCGCCAGCAGCCAGGATACAGGGGGCTCCCACTATGGCTACACCTTC CASSQDTGGSHYGYTF
TRBD2 TRBJ2-2 TRBV7-7 NA TGTGCCAGCAGGGTACTAGCGGGGGGAACCGGGGAGCTGTTTTTT CASRVLAGGTGELFF
TRBD2 TRBJ2-3 TRBV3-1/TRBV3-2 once TGTGCCAGCAGCCACCGGACTAGCGGGGGGGCCGAAGATACGCAGTATTTT CASSHRTSGGAEDTQYF
TRBD1 TRBJ1-1 TRBV11-2 NA TGTGCCAGCGGAGGACAGGGCAGGACTGAAGCTTTCTTT CASGGQGRTEAFF
TRBD2 TRBJ2-3 TRBV2 NA TGTGCCAGCAGTGATGGACTAGCGGGGAACACAGATACGCAGTATTTT CASSDGLAGNTDTQYF
TRBD1 TRBJ1-3 TRBV5-6 NA TGTGCCAGCAGCTTGGGACAGGGAGGAAACACCATATATTTT CASSLGQGGNTIYF
TRBD2 TRBJ2-5 TRBV5-1 NA TGCGCCAGCAGCTTGGGGAGTTTAGCGGGGGCAGGGGAGACCCAGTACTTC CASSLGSLAGAGETQYF
TRBD1 TRBJ1-5 TRBV6-1 NA TGTGCCAGCAGTGAAGGGGGGACAGGGGGCGCCCGAATGGGCAATCAGCCCCAGCATTTT CASSEGGTGGARMGNQPQHF
NA TRBJ1-1 TRBV5-1 once TGCGCCAGCAGCTTAGGGGGACCTGAAGCTTTCTTT CASSLGGPEAFF
NA TRBJ2-2 TRBV11-2 NA TGTGCCAGCAGCTTAGGTTACCGGACCGGGGAGCTGTTTTTT CASSLGYRTGELFF
NA TRBJ1-1 TRBV11-3 once TGTGCCAGCAGCCTATCGTCGGGGACTGAAGCTTTCTTT CASSLSSGTEAFF
NA TRBJ1-6 TRBV24-1 NA TGTGCCACCAGTGACCCAGGTCCGCTCAATTCACCCCTCCACTTT CATSDPGPLNSPLHF
NA TRBJ1-2 TRBV3-1/TRBV3-2 NA TGTGCCAGCTCCGGAACTAACTATGGCTACACCTTC CASSGTNYGYTF
NA TRBJ1-2 TRBV7-9 NA TGTGCCAGCAGCGGTGTCGCGCCAGTCTATGGCTACACCTTC CASSGVAPVYGYTF
NA TRBJ2-3 TRBV4-1 NA TGCGCCAGCAGCCAAGATCCGCCTAGTTGGCCAACAGATACGCAGTATTTT CASSQDPPSWPTDTQYF
NA TRBJ2-7 TRBV18 NA TGTGCCAGCTCACCGACGACAGGTTATGAGCAGTACTTC CASSPTTGYEQYF
TRBD1 TRBJ2-7 TRBV7-9 NA TGTGCCAGCAGCTCATCATTACCCGGACAGGGGGCAACCTACGAGCAGTACTTC CASSSSLPGQGATYEQYF
NA TRBJ1-6 TRBV10-3 NA TGTGCCATCAGTGGGGCAAATGGATCACCCCTCCACTTT CAISGANGSPLHF
TRBD2 TRBJ2-5 TRBV3-1/TRBV3-2 NA TGTGCCAGCAGCCACTTCGGGGGCACAGCGGGGGCGATCGGGACCCAGTACTTC CASSHFGGTAGAIGTQYF
NA TRBJ1-2 TRBV7-2 NA TGTGCCAGCAGCCGTGAAGTAGGGCCCTATGGCTACACCTTC CASSREVGPYGYTF
TRBD1 TRBJ1-1 TRBV19 NA TGTGCCAGTAGCCAGACAGGGAGTCTCCCTCCCACTGAAGCTTTCTTT CASSQTGSLPPTEAFF
TRBD1 TRBJ1-2 TRBV3-1/TRBV3-2 NA TGTGCCAGCAGCCAGCCCGGACAGGGGTATGGCTACACCTTC CASSQPGQGYGYTF
TRBD1 TRBJ1-5 TRBV7-9 NA TGTGCCAGCAGCGGCGGACCAGGGGGCACCAATCAGCCCCAGCATTTT CASSGGPGGTNQPQHF
TRBD2 TRBJ2-2 TRBV2 NA TGTGCCAGCAGTACACGCGGACTAGCCCCCCCGTTCACCGGGGAGCTGTTTTTT CASSTRGLAPPFTGELFF
NA TRBJ1-2 TRBV2 few TGTGCCAGCAGTGGGGACGGGGGGAGTGGCTACACCTTC CASSGDGGSGYTF
NA TRBJ1-2 TRBV2 NA TGTGCCAGCAGCCCACAGGAGATCCCCTCCTATGGCTACACCTTC CASSPQEIPSYGYTF
NA TRBJ1-5 TRBV13 NA TGTGCCAGCAGGGAAAGGGGGAATCAGCCCCAGCATTTT CASRERGNQPQHF
TRBD2 TRBJ2-6 TRBV7-2 NA TGTGCCAGCAGCTTTCGACTAGCGGGGTCTGGGGCCAACGTCCTGACTTTC CASSFRLAGSGANVLTF
NA TRBJ1-1 TRBV6-5 NA TGTGCCAGCAATGGGGTTACGTTAACGGCTTTCTTT CASNGVTLTAFF
NA TRBJ1-2 TRBV5-4 NA TGTGCCAGCAGCCCAGGGTTCAACTATGGCTACACCTTC CASSPGFNYGYTF
NA TRBJ1-4 TRBV12-3/TRBV12-4 NA TGTGCCAGCACGCAGGGCCCCGGCGAAAAACTGTTTTTT CASTQGPGEKLFF
NA TRBJ1-4 TRBV6-1 once TGTGCCAGCAGTGAAGCTCAGGTCAGGGGAGGAAAACTGTTTTTT CASSEAQVRGGKLFF
NA TRBJ2-1 TRBV28 NA TGTGCCAGCTCTGGGGCGAGAGGACTCTACAATGAGCAGTTCTTC CASSGARGLYNEQFF
NA TRBJ1-6 TRBV7-8 NA TGTGCCAGCAGCTCCCAGCGGGGCAATAATTCACCCCTCCACTTT CASSSQRGNNSPLHF
NA TRBJ2-1 TRBV6-2/TRBV6-3 NA TGTGCCAGCAGTTACCCCTCGAATGAGCAGTTCTTC CASSYPSNEQFF
TRBD1 TRBJ1-5 TRBV7-8 NA TGTGCCAGCGGCGACAGGGGCAATCAGCCCCAGCATTTT CASGDRGNQPQHF
TRBD2 TRBJ2-1 TRBV7-6 NA TGTGCCAGCAGCCCCGCCACGGGACTAGGCTACAATGAGCAGTTCTTC CASSPATGLGYNEQFF
NA TRBJ2-7 TRBV7-9 NA TGTGCCAGCAGCTTGCCCAACTACGGGGAGCAGTACTTC CASSLPNYGEQYF
NA TRBJ1-3 TRBV7-9 NA TGTGCCAGCAGGCAGGGACCCTCTGGAAACACCATATATTTT CASRQGPSGNTIYF
NA TRBJ2-2 TRBV2 NA TGTGCCAGCAGTGATTTGGGTTTAACCGGAACCGGGGAGCTGTTTTTT CASSDLGLTGTGELFF
NA TRBJ2-7 TRBV6-5 NA TGTGCCAGCAGGGGAAGCCCAGGGCTCTACGAGCAGTACTTC CASRGSPGLYEQYF
NA TRBJ1-2 TRBV5-5 NA TGTGCCAGCAGCTTAAAAGGGAACGGCTACACCTTC CASSLKGNGYTF